This TCR beta chain was documented in a study of blood T cell repertoires in COVID-19. Study-wide context: The study drew acute and convalescent COVID-19 samples from the United States, Italy and Spain.

In the source study's methods: It was from reference gene primer amplification that nucleated cell counts were estimated. Clones were sequenced by immunoSEQ multiplex PCR, and TCRdb holds only the in-frame ones, with some missing. For V, J and clone size, that table is used; D and trimming come from the DNA. The sample lists about 140,000 clones; approximately 85% were seen once. The CDR3 extends over 15 amino acids. The J segment lost 6 bases and the V segment lost 4 bases, leaving 8 bases of the junction unmatched. The germline gives CDR1 SGHTA, CDR2 FQGNSA. The chain links TRBV7-2 to TRBJ2-1; 8 bases are shared with TRBD2. This TCR derives from a man between 70 and 80 years old with acute or convalescent COVID-19. Material for sequencing was peripheral blood. CDR3 sequence (DNA): TGTGCCAGCAGCTACGGGCCTAGCGGGCTCAATGAGCAGTTCTTC. It encodes CASSYGPSGLNEQFF.